This note documents a single TCR beta chain sequence. Only a few counts were recorded for this clonotype. Its antigen specificity is not known. No base qualities exist here, and no much larger clone lies one base off it. The protocol used for the library was RT-PCR. Reads for this sample came from an Illumina HiSeq 2500. TCRdb took the public reads, trimmed them with fastp at Q25, ran MiXCR for clone calling and kept in-frame beta chains. Merged by CDR3 protein, the rows form single entries marked with the most common genes and DNA. The sample table records 800,000 or so distinct CDR3 sequences; around 20% of these occur just once. The ten largest clones capture roughly 10% of the sample. This sample was included in a study of response to subunit inactivated influenza vaccine (dated by TCRdb to between 2018 and 2020). Broadly, across the study: Deep quantitative T cell receptor repertoire profiling was used in the study to track responses to a trivalent subunit inactivated influenza vaccine.

Points the paper makes about the study in general: The authors suggested that each seasonal influenza vaccination may recruit only a limited number of new T cells.

After removal of 0 bases from V and 3 bases from J, the junction retains 8 bases not matched to a gene. From a lookup of the germline V gene (reference sequence), CDR1 and CDR2 are DFQATT and SNEGSKA. The cysteine opens and the phenylalanine closes a CDR3 of 15 amino acids. Of all the DNA, just the CDR3 is kept, 45 bases in frame from base 1. Here the chain combines TRBV20-1 and TRBJ2-7, with 7 bases aligning to TRBD1. The clonotype comes from a man aged 45-65 years who received an inactivated influenza vaccine. Donor details come from another sample of the same person, matched by shared clones. The input for sequencing was PBMCs from blood, taken 4 to 6 days after vaccination. The CDR3 loop reads CSARDPGQRIYEQYF. The nucleotides read TGCAGTGCTAGAGACCCGGGACAGAGGATCTACGAGCAGTACTTC.